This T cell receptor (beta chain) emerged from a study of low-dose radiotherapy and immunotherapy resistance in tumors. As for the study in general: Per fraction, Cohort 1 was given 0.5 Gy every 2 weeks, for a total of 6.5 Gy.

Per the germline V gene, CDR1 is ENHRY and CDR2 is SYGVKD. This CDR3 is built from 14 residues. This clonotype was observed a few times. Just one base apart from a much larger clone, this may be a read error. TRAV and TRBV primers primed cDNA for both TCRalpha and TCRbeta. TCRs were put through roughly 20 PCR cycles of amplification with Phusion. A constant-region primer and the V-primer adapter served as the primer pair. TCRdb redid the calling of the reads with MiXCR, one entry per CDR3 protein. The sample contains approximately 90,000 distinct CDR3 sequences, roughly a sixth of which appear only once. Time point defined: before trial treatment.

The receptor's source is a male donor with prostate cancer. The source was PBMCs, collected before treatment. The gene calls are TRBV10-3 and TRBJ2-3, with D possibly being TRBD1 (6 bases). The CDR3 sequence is CAISDGTSTDTHYF. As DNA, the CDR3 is TGTGCCATCAGTGATGGGACAAGCACAGATACGCATTATTTT.